This T cell receptor beta chain was documented in a study of T cell clones after liver transplantation (dated by TCRdb to about 2019). Background on the whole study: The samples were obtained from ITN030ST, a randomized trial that attempted immunosuppression withdrawal within 2 years after liver transplantation. The study cohort included 8 liver transplant recipients, of whom 3 were classified as tolerant and 5 as non-tolerant. Tolerance was defined as complete withdrawal of immunosuppression for at least one year without a rise in liver enzymes beyond twice the upper limit of normal. Blood samples were taken pre-transplant, pre-randomization before withdrawal, and post-randomization after full withdrawal or failed withdrawal. The subjects received no induction therapy and were kept on standard immunosuppression until randomization at 12-24 months post-transplant. Donor-reactive T cell clones were identified by TCRbeta sequencing following a pre-transplant mixed lymphocyte reaction and were subsequently tracked in post-transplant blood. Of the eight recipients, three were HCV-positive, while the remaining recipients had been transplanted for non-autoimmune, non-viral indications. Third party-reactive TCRbeta sequences from pre-transplant MLRs were also identified as an antigen-independent comparator for donor-reactive sequences.

High-throughput TCRbeta CDR3 sequencing of frozen genomic DNA was performed by immunoSEQ, including PCR amplification, mapping, bias correction and internal controls. The paper's data handling went like this. Only productive rearrangements were retained, with each unique TCRbeta sequence defined by its CDR3 nucleotide sequence together with its V and J gene. For a sequence to be called donor-reactive, it needed a frequency of at least 0.01% and at least 5-fold expansion in CFSE-low cells compared with unstimulated pre-transplant cells. Per-subject minimum frequency thresholds, based on the lowest-template unstimulated sample, ensured at least 90% detection power. Jensen-Shannon divergence between the top 1000 TCRbeta sequences post- versus pre-transplant served as the measure of repertoire turnover. Changes in detection of donor-reactive sequences were tested with two-sided Fisher's exact tests. TCRdb took over this immuneACCESS table, retaining in-frame rearrangements with V and J assigned. Such tables are incomplete; in checked studies, under half of the missing clones stem from an unresolved V gene, and the remainder is unexplained. That table supplies the V and J calls and clone size; D and trimming were determined from the DNA. Counted in this sample were tens of thousands of clones; about 86% of them appeared once. The ten largest clones take up 2% to 2.5% of the sample.

The germline ends are 7 bases apart after V is trimmed by 2 bases and J by 6 bases. The germline V gene (reference sequence) sets CDR1 to MNHEY and CDR2 to SMNVEV. From cysteine to phenylalanine, the CDR3 is 13 amino acids long. CDR3 DNA only is kept here, 39 bases in frame from base 1. Thawed unstimulated PBMCs were stained for CD3, CD4 and CD8 and FACS-sorted into CD3+CD4+ and CD3+CD8+ populations. Each of the 8 studied subjects was randomized to immunosuppression withdrawal. The Qiagen DNeasy Blood and Tissue Kit was used for isolation of genomic DNA. General study outcomes and caveats: A greater decline was seen for donor-reactive sequences than for third party-reactive sequences, suggesting partial antigen-specific deletion unrelated to withdrawal success. Because no allograft tissue specimens were available, donor-reactive T cells may have migrated into the graft instead of being deleted. Conclusions were preliminary, limited by small, heterogeneous patient numbers and non-standardized post-transplant time points. A significant post-transplant decrease in circulating donor-reactive CD4 TCRbeta sequences was observed in most of the 8 subjects, irrespective of tolerance or HCV status. When repertoire turnover was accounted for, significantly reduced detection of donor-reactive sequences was found in 7 of 8 subjects for CD4 and in 8 of 8 subjects for CD8. In two subjects, low numbers of available donor cells limited the measurable donor-reactive repertoire.

In regard to this clone: Its antigen is unknown. The sample holds no much larger clone one base away, and base qualities are not on file.

The material sequenced was CD4+ T cells from blood, taken 24 months after liver transplant. This receptor was identified in a human patient who received a liver transplant. Following a transplant, some T lymphocytes may have been derived from the graft donor. Here the chain combines TRBV27 and TRBJ2-2; the D element might be TRBD1 or TRBD2, as each aligns at 5 bases. The CDR3 protein is CASSLPGPGELFF. The DNA sequence is TGTGCCAGCAGTTTACCGGGGCCCGGGGAGCTGTTTTTT.